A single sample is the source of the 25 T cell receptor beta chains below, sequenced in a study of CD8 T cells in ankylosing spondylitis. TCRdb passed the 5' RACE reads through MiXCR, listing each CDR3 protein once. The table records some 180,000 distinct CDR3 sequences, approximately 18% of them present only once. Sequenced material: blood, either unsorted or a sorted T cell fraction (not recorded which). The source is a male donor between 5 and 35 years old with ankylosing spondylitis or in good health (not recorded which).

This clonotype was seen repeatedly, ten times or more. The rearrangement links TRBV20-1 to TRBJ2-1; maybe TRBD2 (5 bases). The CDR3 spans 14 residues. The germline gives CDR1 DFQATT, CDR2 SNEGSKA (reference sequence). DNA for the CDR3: TGCACCCAAGCTGGACGGAGGTCATACAATGAGCAGTTCTTC. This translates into CTQAGRRSYNEQFF.

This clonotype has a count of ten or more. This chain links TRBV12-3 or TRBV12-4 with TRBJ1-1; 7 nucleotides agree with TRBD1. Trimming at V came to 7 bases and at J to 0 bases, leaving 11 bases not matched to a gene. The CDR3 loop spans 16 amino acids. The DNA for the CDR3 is TGTGCCAGCACCCTGACAGGGCGCGGGGTGAACACTGAAGCTTTCTTT. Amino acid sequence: CASTLTGRGVNTEAFF.

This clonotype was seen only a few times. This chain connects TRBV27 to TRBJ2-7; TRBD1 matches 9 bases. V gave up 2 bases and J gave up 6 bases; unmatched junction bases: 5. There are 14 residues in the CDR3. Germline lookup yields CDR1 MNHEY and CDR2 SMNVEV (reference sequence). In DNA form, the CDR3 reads TGTGCCAGCAGTTTAGGACAGGGGATACCCGAGCAGTACTTC. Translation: CASSLGQGIPEQYF.

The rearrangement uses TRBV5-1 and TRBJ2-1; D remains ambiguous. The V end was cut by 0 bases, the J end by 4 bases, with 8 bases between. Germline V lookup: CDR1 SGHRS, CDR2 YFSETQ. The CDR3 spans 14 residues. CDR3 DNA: TGCGCCAGCAGCTTGGTCCCAAGTTACAATGAGCAGTTCTTC. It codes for CASSLVPSYNEQFF. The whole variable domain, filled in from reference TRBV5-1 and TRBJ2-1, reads KAGVTQTPRYLIKTRGQQVTLSCSPISGHRSVSWYQQTPGQGLQFLFEYFSETQRNKGNFPGRFSGRQFSNSRSEMNVSTLELGDSALYLCASSLVPSYNEQFFGPGTRLTVL.

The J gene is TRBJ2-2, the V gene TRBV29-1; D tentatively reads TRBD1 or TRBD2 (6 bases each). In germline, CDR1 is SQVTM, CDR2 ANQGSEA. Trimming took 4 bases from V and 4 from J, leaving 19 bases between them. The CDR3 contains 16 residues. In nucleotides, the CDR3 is TGCAGCGTTGTCTTCCTCGGTGGGGGGCCCACCGGGGAGCTGTTTTTT. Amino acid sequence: CSVVFLGGGPTGELFF.

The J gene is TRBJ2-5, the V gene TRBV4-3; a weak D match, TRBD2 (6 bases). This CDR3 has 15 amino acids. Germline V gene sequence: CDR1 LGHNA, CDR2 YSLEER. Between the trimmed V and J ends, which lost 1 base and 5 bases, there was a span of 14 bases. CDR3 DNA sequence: TGCGCCAGCAGCCAAGGCCCGGGGGAGGAGGAGACCCAGTACTTC. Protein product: CASSQGPGEEETQYF.

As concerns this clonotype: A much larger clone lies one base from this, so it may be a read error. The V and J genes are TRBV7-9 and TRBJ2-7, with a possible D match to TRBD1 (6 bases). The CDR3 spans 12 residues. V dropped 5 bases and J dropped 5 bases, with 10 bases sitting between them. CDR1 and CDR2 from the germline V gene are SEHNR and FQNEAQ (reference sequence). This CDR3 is CASSHTGNEQYF. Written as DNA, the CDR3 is TGTGCCAGCAGCCATACAGGGAACGAGCAGTACTTC.

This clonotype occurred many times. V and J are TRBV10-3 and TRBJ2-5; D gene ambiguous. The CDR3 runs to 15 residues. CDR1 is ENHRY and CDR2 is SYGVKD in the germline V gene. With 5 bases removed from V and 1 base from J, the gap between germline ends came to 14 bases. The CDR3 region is CAISFPDRLQETQYF. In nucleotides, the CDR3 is TGTGCCATCAGTTTTCCGGACCGACTCCAAGAGACCCAGTACTTC.

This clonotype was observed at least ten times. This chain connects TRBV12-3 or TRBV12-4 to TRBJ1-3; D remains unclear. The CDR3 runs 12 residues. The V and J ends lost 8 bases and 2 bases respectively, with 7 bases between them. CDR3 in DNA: TGTGCCAGCCTAAGAGCTGGAAACACCATATATTTT. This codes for CASLRAGNTIYF.

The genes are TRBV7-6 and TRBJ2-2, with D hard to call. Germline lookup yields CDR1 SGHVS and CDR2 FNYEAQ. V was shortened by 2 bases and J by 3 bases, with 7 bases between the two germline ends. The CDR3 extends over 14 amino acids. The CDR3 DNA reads TGTGCCAGCAGCTTATCACGCGACACCGGGGAGCTGTTTTTT. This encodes CASSLSRDTGELFF.

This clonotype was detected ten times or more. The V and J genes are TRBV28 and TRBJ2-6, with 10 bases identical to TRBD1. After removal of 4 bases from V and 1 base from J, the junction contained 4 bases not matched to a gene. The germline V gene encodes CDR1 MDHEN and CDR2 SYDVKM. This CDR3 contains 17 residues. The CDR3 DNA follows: TGTGCCAGCAGTTGGGGACAGGGGTTTTCTGGGGCCAACGTCCTGACTTTC. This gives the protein CASSWGQGFSGANVLTF.

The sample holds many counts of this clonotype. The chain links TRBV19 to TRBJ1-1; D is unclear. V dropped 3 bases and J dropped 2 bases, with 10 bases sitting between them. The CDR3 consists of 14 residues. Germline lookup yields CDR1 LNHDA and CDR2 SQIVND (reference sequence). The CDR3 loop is CASSIGIGNTEAFF. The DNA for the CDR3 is TGTGCCAGTAGTATTGGGATAGGAAACACTGAAGCTTTCTTT.

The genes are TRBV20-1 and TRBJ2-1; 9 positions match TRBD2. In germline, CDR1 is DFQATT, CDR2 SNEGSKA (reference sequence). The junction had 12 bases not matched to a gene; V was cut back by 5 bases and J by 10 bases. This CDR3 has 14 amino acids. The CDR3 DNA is TGCAGTGCTTGGGCGGGACTAGCCTTTTACGAGCAGTTCTTC. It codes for CSAWAGLAFYEQFF.

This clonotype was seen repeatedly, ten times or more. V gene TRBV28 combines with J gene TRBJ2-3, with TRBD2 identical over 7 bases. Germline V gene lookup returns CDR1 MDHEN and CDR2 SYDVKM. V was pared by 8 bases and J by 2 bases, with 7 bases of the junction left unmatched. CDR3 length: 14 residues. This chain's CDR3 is CASSREVYTDTQYF. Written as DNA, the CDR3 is TGTGCCAGCTCTCGGGAGGTTTACACAGATACGCAGTATTTT.

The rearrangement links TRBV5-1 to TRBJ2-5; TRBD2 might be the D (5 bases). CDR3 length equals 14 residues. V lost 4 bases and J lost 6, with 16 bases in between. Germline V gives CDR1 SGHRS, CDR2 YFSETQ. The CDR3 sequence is CASSPDLARKTQYF. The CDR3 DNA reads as TGCGCCAGCAGCCCGGACTTAGCGAGGAAGACCCAGTACTTC.

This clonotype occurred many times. The CDR3: CSASLGTSLGQYF. The CDR3 DNA follows: TGCAGTGCTTCCCTCGGGACTAGCCTCGGGCAGTACTTC. The chain has TRBV20-1 and TRBJ2-7, with 9 bases aligning to TRBD2. Unmatched junction bases numbered 11, after V lost 5 bases and J lost 9 bases. CDR1 and CDR2 (germline): DFQATT, SNEGSKA (reference sequence). There are 13 residues in the CDR3.

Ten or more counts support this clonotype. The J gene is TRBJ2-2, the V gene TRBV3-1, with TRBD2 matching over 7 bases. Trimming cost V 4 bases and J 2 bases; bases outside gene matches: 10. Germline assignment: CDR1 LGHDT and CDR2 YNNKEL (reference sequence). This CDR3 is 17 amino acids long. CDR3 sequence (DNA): TGTGCCAGCAGCCGAGCAGGACTAGGGGAAAACACCGGGGAGCTGTTTTTT. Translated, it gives CASSRAGLGENTGELFF.

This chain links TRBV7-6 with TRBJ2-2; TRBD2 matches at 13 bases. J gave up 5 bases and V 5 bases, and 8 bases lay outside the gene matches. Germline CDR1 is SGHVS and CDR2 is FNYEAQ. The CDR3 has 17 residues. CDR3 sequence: CASSPGTSGVWTGELFF. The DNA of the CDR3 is TGTGCCAGCAGCCCCGGGACTAGCGGGGTCTGGACCGGGGAGCTGTTTTTT.

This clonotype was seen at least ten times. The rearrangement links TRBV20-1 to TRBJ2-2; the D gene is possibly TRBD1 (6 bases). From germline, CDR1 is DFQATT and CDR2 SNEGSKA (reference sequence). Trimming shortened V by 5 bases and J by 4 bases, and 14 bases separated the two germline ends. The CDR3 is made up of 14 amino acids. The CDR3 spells CSAQQGVSTGELFF. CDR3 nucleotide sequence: TGCAGTGCTCAACAGGGTGTGAGCACCGGGGAGCTGTTTTTT.

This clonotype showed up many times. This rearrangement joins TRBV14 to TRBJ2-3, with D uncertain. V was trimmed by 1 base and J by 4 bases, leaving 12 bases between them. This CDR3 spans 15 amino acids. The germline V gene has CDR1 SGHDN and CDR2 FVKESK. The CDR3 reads CASSQVTRLADTQYF. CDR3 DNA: TGTGCCAGCAGCCAAGTTACTCGACTGGCAGATACGCAGTATTTT.

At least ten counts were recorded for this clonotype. The CDR3 reads CATASTPQGTSGELFF. The DNA for the CDR3 is TGTGCCACCGCCTCAACCCCCCAGGGGACCAGCGGGGAGCTGTTTTTT. The chain has TRBV15 and TRBJ2-2, with a possible D match to TRBD1 (6 bases). This CDR3 spans 16 amino acids. Trimming shortened V by 8 bases and J by 7 bases, and 23 bases separated the two germline ends. Germline V gene lookup returns CDR1 LNHNV and CDR2 YYDKDF (reference sequence).

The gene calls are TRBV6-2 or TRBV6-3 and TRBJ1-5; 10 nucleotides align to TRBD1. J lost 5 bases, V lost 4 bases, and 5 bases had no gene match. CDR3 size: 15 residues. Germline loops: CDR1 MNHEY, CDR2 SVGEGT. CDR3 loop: CASSSIGTGDQPQHF. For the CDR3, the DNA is TGTGCCAGCAGTTCAATCGGGACAGGGGATCAGCCCCAGCATTTT.

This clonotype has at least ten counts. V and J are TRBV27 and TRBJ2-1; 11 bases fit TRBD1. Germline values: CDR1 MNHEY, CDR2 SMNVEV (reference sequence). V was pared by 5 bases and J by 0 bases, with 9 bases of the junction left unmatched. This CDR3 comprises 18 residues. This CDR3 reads CASSPLWDRGTSYNEQFF. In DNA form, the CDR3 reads TGTGCCAGCAGTCCCCTTTGGGACAGGGGGACCTCCTACAATGAGCAGTTCTTC.

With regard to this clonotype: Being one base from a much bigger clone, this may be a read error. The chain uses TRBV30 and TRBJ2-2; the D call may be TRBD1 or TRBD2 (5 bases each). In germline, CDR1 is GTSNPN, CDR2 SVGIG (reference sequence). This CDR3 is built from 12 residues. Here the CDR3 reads CAGGRQPGEPFF. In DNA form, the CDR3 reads TGTGCCGGGGGTAGACAGCCCGGGGAGCCGTTTTTT.

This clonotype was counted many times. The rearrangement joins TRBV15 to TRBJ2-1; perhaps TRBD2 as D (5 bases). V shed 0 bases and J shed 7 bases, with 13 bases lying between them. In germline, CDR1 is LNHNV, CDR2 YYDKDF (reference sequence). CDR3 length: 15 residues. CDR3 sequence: CATSREGLDINEQFF. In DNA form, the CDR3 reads TGTGCCACCAGCAGAGAAGGACTGGATATTAATGAGCAGTTCTTC.